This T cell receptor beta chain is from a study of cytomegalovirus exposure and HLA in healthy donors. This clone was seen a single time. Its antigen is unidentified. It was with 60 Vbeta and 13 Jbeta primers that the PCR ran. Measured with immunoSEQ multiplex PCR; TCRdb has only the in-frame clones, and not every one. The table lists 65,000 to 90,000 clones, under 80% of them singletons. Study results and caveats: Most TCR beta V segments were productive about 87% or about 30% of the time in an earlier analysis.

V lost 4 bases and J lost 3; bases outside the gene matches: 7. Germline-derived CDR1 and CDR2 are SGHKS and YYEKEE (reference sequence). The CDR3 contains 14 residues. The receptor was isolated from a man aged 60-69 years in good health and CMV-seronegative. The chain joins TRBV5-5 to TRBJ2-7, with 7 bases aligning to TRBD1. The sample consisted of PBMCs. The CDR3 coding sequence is TGTGCCAGCAGCGGGGTGGGACAGAGCTACGAGCAGTACTTC. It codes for CASSGVGQSYEQYF.